Presented here are 31 T cell receptor beta chains from one specimen sequenced in a study of technical replicates of blood from a few donors. Profiled with immunoSEQ multiplex PCR; TCRdb holds only in-frame clones, not every one. The table includes approximately 14,000 clones, more than 75% detected once. The sample taken for sequencing was PBMCs. Receptors originate from a human donor in good health.

This chain links TRBV9 with TRBJ2-3; D unclear. The CDR3 is 15 residues long. Per germline, CDR1 SGDLS and CDR2 YYNGEE. V lost 0 bases, J lost 0 bases, and 8 bases lay in between. CDR3 nucleotides: TGTGCCAGCAGCGTAGGGGCAGGTAGCACAGATACGCAGTATTTT. Translating gives CASSVGAGSTDTQYF.

The rearrangement links TRBV6-6 to TRBJ2-7, with TRBD1 as a possible D gene (6 bases). The V and J ends lost 6 bases and 3 bases respectively, with 9 bases between them. The CDR3 length is 12 residues. The V gene's germline CDR1 is MNHNY and CDR2 SVGAGI (reference sequence). The CDR3 sequence: CASRTGLYEQYF. The DNA for the CDR3 is TGTGCCAGCAGGACAGGACTCTACGAGCAGTACTTC.

This chain joins TRBV2 and TRBJ2-3; a weak D match, TRBD2 (5 bases). The CDR3 runs to 14 residues. Looked up from germline, CDR1 is SNHLY and CDR2 is FYNNEI. The V end lost 7 bases, the J end lost 5 bases, and 16 bases lay between the germline ends. DNA of the CDR3: TGTGCCAGCACGGGATTTAGACTGAGAGATACGCAGTATTTT. Amino acids: CASTGFRLRDTQYF.

With respect to this clone: Other nucleotide sequences in the sample specify the same CDR3. V and J are TRBV19 and TRBJ2-1, with 7 bases lining up with TRBD2. J gave up 3 bases and V 0 bases, and 8 bases lay outside the gene matches. The V gene's germline CDR1 is LNHDA and CDR2 SQIVND (reference sequence). The length of the CDR3 is 17 residues. The CDR3 DNA is TGTGCCAGTAGTATAGATCTGGCTAGCGGCAGCTACAATGAGCAGTTCTTC. Its translation: CASSIDLASGSYNEQFF.

The rearrangement links TRBV2 to TRBJ2-3; 10 bases line up with TRBD2. CDR3 length: 15 residues. V shed 6 bases and J 1 base; nucleotides not matched to a gene: 4. Germline V gives CDR1 SNHLY, CDR2 FYNNEI. CDR3 region: CASRLGLAGTDTQYF. For the CDR3, the DNA is TGTGCCAGCAGGCTCGGACTAGCGGGCACAGATACGCAGTATTTT.

The chain recombines TRBV7-9 with TRBJ2-6; TRBD2 agrees at 14 bases. Looked up from germline, CDR1 is SEHNR and CDR2 is FQNEAQ (reference sequence). The CDR3 has 17 amino acids. With 4 bases clipped from V and 2 bases from J, the junction kept 1 base outside the gene matches. The CDR3 region is CASSSTSGRAGANVLTF. CDR3 coding DNA: TGTGCCAGCAGCTCGACTAGCGGGAGGGCTGGGGCCAACGTCCTGACTTTC.

The rearrangement uses TRBV25-1 and TRBJ1-2, with D unresolved. The CDR3 spans 13 residues. CDR1 and CDR2 (germline): MGHDK, SYGVNS. Trimming stripped 7 bases from V and 0 bases from J, with 9 bases between. Written as DNA, the CDR3 is TGTGCCAGCACTCAGAATACTAACTATGGCTACACCTTC. Translated: CASTQNTNYGYTF.

This clone was observed a few times. The CDR3 is CASSPTSWGGELFF. In DNA, the CDR3 is TGTGCCAGCAGTCCCACTAGCTGGGGCGGGGAGCTGTTTTTT. The gene calls are TRBV7-6 and TRBJ2-2, with D maybe TRBD2 (6 bases). With 6 bases removed from V and 7 bases from J, the gap between germline ends came to 15 bases. The CDR3 totals 14 residues. CDR1 is SGHVS and CDR2 is FNYEAQ in the germline V gene.

V is TRBV7-8 and J is TRBJ1-1, with 9 positions matching TRBD1. Germline V gives CDR1 SGHVS, CDR2 FQNEAQ. This CDR3 has 14 residues. Trimming at V came to 5 bases and at J to 3 bases, leaving 4 bases not matched to a gene. CDR3 protein: CASSPRTGDTEAFF. The CDR3 nucleotides are TGTGCCAGCAGCCCTCGGACAGGGGACACTGAAGCTTTCTTT.

The chain uses TRBV30 and TRBJ1-1; weak D call: TRBD1 (6 bases). The V gene's germline CDR1 is GTSNPN and CDR2 SVGIG (reference sequence). The germline V and J ends were trimmed by 4 bases and 11 bases, with 20 bases remaining between them. The CDR3 consists of 13 residues. The CDR3 DNA is TGTGCCTGGACTTTTGGGACACCGGGACGGGCTTTCTTT. It is translated as CAWTFGTPGRAFF.

This chain connects TRBV30 to TRBJ1-3, with 9 bases that match TRBD1. Germline V gene lookup returns CDR1 GTSNPN and CDR2 SVGIG (reference sequence). The trim removed 5 bases at V and 6 bases at J, leaving 5 bases unmatched. CDR3 length: 13 amino acids. This CDR3 reads CAWDRGTVNTIYF. CDR3 sequence (DNA): TGTGCCTGGGACAGGGGGACCGTAAACACCATATATTTT.

The count of this clone is one. The chain links TRBV13 to TRBJ2-3, with D possibly matching TRBD2 (6 bases). CDR1 is PRHDT, CDR2 FYEKMQ, per germline (reference sequence). V shed 4 bases and J shed 4 bases, with 15 bases lying between them. The CDR3 length is 15 residues. CDR3 amino acids: CASSSFGGAADTQYF. CDR3 nucleotides: TGTGCCAGCAGCTCCTTCGGGGGAGCCGCAGATACGCAGTATTTT.

V gene TRBV10-2 combines with J gene TRBJ2-2; 11 positions agree with TRBD1. This CDR3 spans 15 amino acids. V lost 8 bases and J lost 6; bases outside the gene matches: 8. Per germline, CDR1 WSHSY and CDR2 SAAADI. CDR3: CASRQGQGVAGELFF. Here the CDR3 DNA reads TGCGCCAGCCGGCAGGGACAGGGGGTCGCCGGGGAGCTGTTTTTT.

This clone is a singleton in its sample. The rearrangement uses TRBV7-8 and TRBJ2-7, with 8 bases fitting TRBD2. CDR1 and CDR2 from the germline V gene are SGHVS and FQNEAQ. The CDR3 spans 14 residues. Trimming cost V 6 bases and J 1 base; bases outside gene matches: 5. This CDR3 reads CASSPERGSYEQYF. CDR3 nucleotides: TGTGCCAGCAGTCCGGAGCGGGGGTCCTACGAGCAGTACTTC.

V usage is TRBV25-1 and J usage is TRBJ2-3; 9 positions agree with TRBD2. The J segment lost 0 bases and the V segment lost 1 base, leaving 8 bases of the junction unmatched. CDR1 and CDR2 (germline): MGHDK, SYGVNS. The CDR3 spans 18 residues. CDR3 protein: CASSEFVASGASTDTQYF. The CDR3 DNA follows: TGTGCCAGCAGTGAATTCGTCGCTAGCGGGGCCAGCACAGATACGCAGTATTTT.

The chain links TRBV10-2 to TRBJ2-7, with 14 bases matching TRBD2. Germline loops: CDR1 WSHSY, CDR2 SAAADI. CDR3 length equals 14 residues. V shed 10 bases and J 5 bases; nucleotides not matched to a gene: 7. The CDR3 nucleotides are TGCGCCACCCGACCGGGACTAGCGGGAGACGAGCAGTACTTC. This translates into CATRPGLAGDEQYF.

The chain has TRBV2 and TRBJ2-1; 8 positions match TRBD2. The J segment lost 9 bases and the V segment lost 8 bases, leaving 15 bases of the junction unmatched. The CDR3 extends over 15 amino acids. CDR1 is SNHLY, CDR2 FYNNEI, per germline. The CDR3 region is CASRGLAGTNSEQFF. The CDR3 DNA sequence: TGTGCCAGCCGGGGGTTAGCGGGAACCAACAGTGAGCAGTTCTTC. The full variable domain, with the rest looked up from reference TRBV2 and TRBJ2-1, is EPEVTQTPSHQVTQMGQEVILRCVPISNHLYFYWYRQILGQKVEFLVSFYNNEISEKSEIFDDQFSVERPDGSNFTLKIRSTKLEDSAMYFCASRGLAGTNSEQFFGPGTRLTVL.

The rearrangement uses TRBV9 and TRBJ2-5; D not resolved. Germline V gene sequence: CDR1 SGDLS, CDR2 YYNGEE. CDR3 length: 14 residues. V was clipped by 4 bases and J by 5 bases, with 15 bases between them. DNA for the CDR3: TGTGCCAGCAGCCCCTCGGCCGGGTCGGAGACCCAGTACTTC. Its protein is CASSPSAGSETQYF.

The chain joins TRBV19 to TRBJ1-5, with D possibly TRBD1 on 5 matching bases. Germline lookup yields CDR1 LNHDA and CDR2 SQIVND (reference sequence). Trimming took 1 base from V and 1 from J, leaving 11 bases between them. This CDR3 is 16 amino acids long. This CDR3 is CASSIAWQGSNQPQHF. Here the CDR3 DNA reads TGTGCCAGTAGTATAGCCTGGCAGGGAAGCAATCAGCCCCAGCATTTT.

The chain joins TRBV27 to TRBJ1-2, with TRBD1 as a possible D gene (5 bases). This CDR3 spans 14 amino acids. Germline V gene sequence: CDR1 MNHEY, CDR2 SMNVEV (reference sequence). Trimming pared 7 bases from V and 7 bases from J, leaving 19 bases between. DNA of the CDR3: TGTGCCAGCACCAAAAAAGGAGGGGCCTTTGGCTACACCTTC. Protein product: CASTKKGGAFGYTF.

This chain links TRBV11-3 with TRBJ2-3; 7 nucleotides agree with TRBD2. The trim removed 1 base at V and 0 bases at J, leaving 10 bases unmatched. The CDR3 sequence is 18 residues long. Germline V lookup: CDR1 SGHNT, CDR2 YENEEA. As DNA, the CDR3 is TGTGCCAGCAGCTTAGGAGTCCTAGCGGCTTCTAGCACAGATACGCAGTATTTT. Translating it yields CASSLGVLAASSTDTQYF.

The rearrangement links TRBV19 to TRBJ1-2, with D unresolved. The germline V gene encodes CDR1 LNHDA and CDR2 SQIVND (reference sequence). This CDR3 contains 14 residues. The V end lost 0 bases, the J end lost 5 bases, and 10 bases lay between the germline ends. Here the CDR3 reads CASSIDTAHYGYTF. The CDR3 DNA reads as TGTGCCAGTAGTATAGATACTGCGCATTATGGCTACACCTTC.

This clone occurred a few times. The chain links TRBV27 to TRBJ1-5, with D hard to call. CDR1 and CDR2 (germline): MNHEY, SMNVEV (reference sequence). V lost 2 bases and J 0 bases, leaving 17 bases between the germline ends. This CDR3 spans 18 amino acids. The CDR3 loop reads CASSLRYTTGHSNQPQHF. CDR3 in DNA: TGTGCCAGCAGTTTACGATACACCACTGGGCATAGCAATCAGCCCCAGCATTTT.

The count of this clone is one. This rearrangement joins TRBV7-3 to TRBJ2-5; maybe TRBD1 (7 bases). This CDR3 is 17 amino acids long. V was pared by 1 base and J by 4 bases, with 19 bases between. Per germline, CDR1 SGHTA and CDR2 FQGTGA. The CDR3 reads CASSLMEGAKVGETQYF. The CDR3 bases are TGTGCCAGCAGCTTAATGGAGGGGGCGAAGGTCGGAGAGACCCAGTACTTC.

This clone was detected only a few times. The chain links TRBV27 to TRBJ1-3; TRBD1 matches at 7 bases. The CDR3 is made up of 13 amino acids. Germline CDR1 is MNHEY and CDR2 is SMNVEV (reference sequence). CDR3 sequence (DNA): TGTGCATCGGGACAGCTCTCTGGAAACACCATATATTTT. It specifies CASGQLSGNTIYF.

The rearrangement joins TRBV5-4 to TRBJ2-7; 8 nucleotides agree with TRBD2. In germline, CDR1 is SGHNT, CDR2 YYREEE (reference sequence). V lost 4 bases, J lost 4 bases, and 13 bases stayed unmatched. The length of the CDR3 is 16 residues. The chain's CDR3 is CASSRSGLVLGYEQYF. Written as DNA, the CDR3 is TGTGCCAGCAGCCGATCGGGACTAGTCTTAGGGTACGAGCAGTACTTC.

V and J are TRBV2 and TRBJ2-3, with D possibly being TRBD2 (7 bases). V lost 6 bases, J lost 2 bases, and 15 bases lay in between. The length of the CDR3 is 15 residues. Germline loops: CDR1 SNHLY, CDR2 FYNNEI. CDR3 residues: CASRGRGDYTDTQYF. CDR3 nucleotide sequence: TGTGCCAGCAGAGGGAGGGGGGATTACACAGATACGCAGTATTTT.

The rearrangement joins TRBV5-4 to TRBJ2-5, with D possibly matching TRBD1 (6 bases). This CDR3 has 16 amino acids. V was trimmed by 4 bases and J by 5 bases, leaving 21 bases between them. Germline CDR1 reads SGHNT; CDR2 reads YYREEE (reference sequence). The CDR3 DNA sequence: TGTGCCAGCAGCGCCGACAGGAGAGGGGCACAGGAGACCCAGTACTTC. Translating it yields CASSADRRGAQETQYF.

The chain is built from TRBV6-1 and TRBJ1-4, with D possibly being TRBD1 (6 bases). Looked up from germline, CDR1 is MNHNS and CDR2 is SASEGT. The CDR3 runs 14 residues. The V and J ends lost 8 bases and 0 bases respectively, with 10 bases between them. CDR3 in amino acids: CASARQATNEKLFF. CDR3 in DNA: TGTGCCAGCGCCAGACAGGCAACTAATGAAAAACTGTTTTTT.

This clone was seen a handful of times. The chain combines TRBV27 with TRBJ1-2, with D perhaps matching TRBD1 (6 bases). CDR1 and CDR2 from the germline V gene are MNHEY and SMNVEV (reference sequence). The CDR3 runs to 13 residues. Trimming removed 2 bases from V and 8 bases from J, with 12 bases in between. CDR3 coding DNA: TGTGCCAGCAGTTTAACTCAGGGGATAGGCTACACCTTC. Translated, it gives CASSLTQGIGYTF.

The genes are TRBV10-1 and TRBJ2-1, with D possibly TRBD1 on 6 matching bases. The V end was cut by 4 bases, the J end by 6 bases, with 7 bases between. The CDR3 runs to 12 residues. Germline lookup yields CDR1 WNHNN and CDR2 SYGVQD (reference sequence). The CDR3 loop reads CASSGQANEQFF. The CDR3 DNA sequence: TGCGCCAGCAGTGGACAGGCCAATGAGCAGTTCTTC.